This T cell receptor beta chain was observed in a study of CD8 T cells in Susac syndrome. Study outcomes and limitations: By the study's own acknowledgment, its TCR sequencing and HLA analysis included relatively few individuals.

Note on this clonotype: Its antigen is unidentified.

This CDR3 region has 14 residues. Trimming at V came to 7 bases and at J to 4 bases, leaving 8 bases not matched to a gene. Germline values: CDR1 SEHNR, CDR2 FQNEAQ (reference sequence). Random hexamers were used to reverse transcribe an amount of about 0.45 to 1 ug RNA. TCRdb reprocessed the immunoSEQ multiplex PCR reads via MiXCR and lists one record per CDR3 protein. Of about 180,000 distinct CDR3 sequences listed, 85% to 95% are singletons. The material sequenced was CD8+ T cells from PBMCs. This receptor was obtained from a human donor with multiple sclerosis. The rearrangement joins TRBV7-9 to TRBJ2-5; TRBD2 matches 8 bases. CDR3 region: CASTRPGLGETQYF. DNA of the CDR3: TGTGCCAGCACCAGACCGGGACTAGGAGAGACCCAGTACTTC.